A single sample is the source of the 23 T cell receptor beta chains below, sequenced in a study of a mutant IDH1 vaccine in newly diagnosed glioma. Time point here: week 35, safety follow-up. Vaccine doses each comprised 300 ug of mutant IDH1 20-mer peptide, with topical imiquimod. These receptors' antigens are unknown. Sequencing used immunoSEQ multiplex PCR; TCRdb keeps in-frame clones, though not all of them. This table has about 41,000 clones, more than 80% appearing once. Sequenced here: PBMCs, sampled from a glioma patient whose treatment included an IDH1 peptide vaccine. These receptors were collected from a man aged 40-55 years with glioma.

This clone showed up just once. This sequence joins TRBV30 and TRBJ2-5; 14 bases fit TRBD2. The assigned J gene may be wrong: the sequence end matches TRBJ2-7 better. The CDR3 loop spans 16 amino acids. Germline lookup yields CDR1 GTSNPN and CDR2 SVGIG (reference sequence). CDR3 amino acids: CAWSGGLAGARDEQYF. The CDR3 DNA follows: TGTGCCTGGAGTGGGGGACTAGCGGGAGCCCGGGACGAGCAGTACTTC.

This rearrangement joins TRBV5-1 to TRBJ2-1; D remains ambiguous. V lost 0 bases to trimming and J lost 5 bases, with 6 bases between them. The germline CDR1 and CDR2 sequences are SGHRS and YFSETQ. The CDR3 extends over 13 amino acids. CDR3 loop: CASSLARDNEQFF. The CDR3 nucleotides are TGCGCCAGCAGCTTGGCTAGGGACAATGAGCAGTTCTTC.

The V gene is TRBV19, the J gene TRBJ1-5; D gene uncertain. CDR3 size: 15 residues. Germline V gene sequence: CDR1 LNHDA, CDR2 SQIVND (reference sequence). V lost 3 bases and J lost 7, with 16 bases in between. Written as DNA, the CDR3 is TGTGCCAGTAGTATCGACGGAGGCTTTGGCCAGCCCCAGCATTTT. Translated, it gives CASSIDGGFGQPQHF.

This chain uses TRBV28 with TRBJ2-5; D not resolved. The germline V gene has CDR1 MDHEN and CDR2 SYDVKM. The CDR3 runs 13 residues. The V gene lost 3 bases and the J gene lost 2 bases, with 7 bases spanning the gap. CDR3 sequence (DNA): TGTGCCAGCAGTTTTATGCCACAAGAGACCCAGTACTTC. Protein product: CASSFMPQETQYF.

This chain uses TRBV2 with TRBJ1-1; TRBD1 matches 12 bases. Germline assignment: CDR1 SNHLY and CDR2 FYNNEI. After removal of 7 bases from V and 4 bases from J, the junction contained 4 bases not matched to a gene. The CDR3 has 14 residues. Here the CDR3 reads CASIRGQGATEAFF. In nucleotides, the CDR3 is TGTGCCAGCATCCGGGGACAGGGGGCCACTGAAGCTTTCTTT.

CDR3 nucleotide sequence: TGCGCCAGCAGCCAAGGAGGAGCAGGGGGCTACGAGCAGTACTTC. Translation gives CASSQGGAGGYEQYF. The chain couples TRBV4-1 to TRBJ2-7; TRBD1 aligns across 7 bases. The CDR3 loop spans 15 amino acids. J gave up 3 bases and V 1 base, and 6 bases lay outside the gene matches. Germline V gives CDR1 MGHRA, CDR2 YSYEKL.

V gene TRBV7-3 combines with J gene TRBJ2-7, with D tentatively TRBD2 (6 bases). V was trimmed by 4 bases and J by 4 bases, leaving 11 bases between them. The CDR3 has 13 amino acids. CDR1 is SGHTA, CDR2 FQGTGA, per germline. CDR3 loop: CASSSAGGYEQYF. The CDR3 DNA reads as TGTGCCAGCAGCTCTGCAGGAGGGTACGAGCAGTACTTC.

The V and J genes are TRBV5-6 and TRBJ2-7; the match to TRBD2 covers 12 bases. Germline V gene data show CDR1 as SGHDT and CDR2 as YYEEEE. The trim removed 0 bases at V and 7 bases at J, leaving 2 bases unmatched. There are 14 residues in the CDR3. The CDR3 bases are TGTGCCAGCAGCTTGGGACTAGCGGGAGATGAGCAGTACTTC. Translation: CASSLGLAGDEQYF. The full variable domain, in which reference TRBV5-6 and TRBJ2-7 provide the parts outside the CDR3, is DAGVTQSPTHLIKTRGQQVTLRCSPKSGHDTVSWYQQALGQGPQFIFQYYEEEERQRGNFPDRFSGHQFPNYSSELNVNALLLGDSALYLCASSLGLAGDEQYFGPGTRLTVT.

J is TRBJ1-3 and V is TRBV10-3; maybe TRBD1 (6 bases). CDR3 length: 13 residues. CDR1 ENHRY and CDR2 SYGVKD come from the germline V gene. The V and J ends lost 10 bases and 0 bases respectively, with 10 bases between them. The CDR3 coding sequence is TGTGCCACCCTACAGGGCTCTGGAAACACCATATATTTT. Protein product: CATLQGSGNTIYF.

The rearrangement joins TRBV29-1 to TRBJ2-2, with 7 bases aligning to TRBD1. The CDR3 covers 16 residues. The junction had 5 bases not matched to a gene; V was cut back by 0 bases and J by 1 base. Germline V gene lookup returns CDR1 SQVTM and CDR2 ANQGSEA. CDR3 nucleotides: TGCAGCGTTGAAGATCCCAGGACAGGGAACACCGGGGAGCTGTTTTTT. Translation gives CSVEDPRTGNTGELFF.

The CDR3 protein is CASSSGQDSGANVLTF. The CDR3 nucleotides are TGTGCCAGCAGTTCTGGACAGGACTCTGGGGCCAACGTCCTGACTTTC. The gene calls are TRBV28 and TRBJ2-6; 7 bases match TRBD1. V gave up 4 bases and J gave up 0 bases; unmatched junction bases: 3. The CDR3 has 16 amino acids. The germline V gene encodes CDR1 MDHEN and CDR2 SYDVKM.

The rearrangement links TRBV28 to TRBJ1-5, with D maybe TRBD1 (5 bases). The germline V and J ends were trimmed by 3 bases and 7 bases, with 10 bases remaining between them. CDR1 and CDR2 (germline): MDHEN, SYDVKM. The CDR3 length is 13 residues. CDR3 DNA sequence: TGTGCCAGCAGTTTGTCAGGGCCCCAGCCCCAGCATTTT. Its translation: CASSLSGPQPQHF.

This clone was observed a single time. The V gene is TRBV7-8, the J gene TRBJ2-3; perhaps TRBD1 as D (6 bases). V was shortened by 6 bases and J by 1 base, with 14 bases between the two germline ends. This CDR3 has 15 residues. Per germline, CDR1 SGHVS and CDR2 FQNEAQ. CDR3 bases: TGTGCCAGCAGTCAATCCGGGACACGCACAGATACGCAGTATTTT. It translates to CASSQSGTRTDTQYF.

The chain links TRBV27 to TRBJ1-2, with a possible D match to TRBD1 (5 bases). The germline gives CDR1 MNHEY, CDR2 SMNVEV (reference sequence). CDR3 length: 15 amino acids. The V gene lost 4 bases and the J gene lost 4 bases, with 16 bases spanning the gap. CDR3 DNA: TGTGCCAGCAGTTGGGGCGGGGGTGGGGCCTATGGCTACACCTTC. It yields the protein CASSWGGGGAYGYTF.

J is TRBJ1-1 and V is TRBV27; D is undetermined. Between the trimmed V and J ends, which lost 3 bases and 10 bases, there was a span of 12 bases. The CDR3 extends over 12 amino acids. CDR1 MNHEY and CDR2 SMNVEV come from the germline V gene (reference sequence). The CDR3 DNA reads as TGTGCCAGCAGTTTGTCAAATGGCCCAGCTTTCTTT. Amino acids: CASSLSNGPAFF.

The chain is built from TRBV11-2 and TRBJ2-3; D unresolved. V lost 1 base, J lost 0 bases, and 5 bases lay in between. This CDR3 is built from 14 residues. CDR1 is SGHAT, CDR2 FQNNGV, per germline. CDR3 nucleotide sequence: TGTGCCAGCAGCTTAGTGCCTAGCACAGATACGCAGTATTTT. Its protein product is CASSLVPSTDTQYF.

J is TRBJ2-7 and V is TRBV11-2, with 9 bases that match TRBD1. This CDR3 contains 16 residues. The trim removed 5 bases at V and 5 bases at J, leaving 13 bases unmatched. The V gene's germline CDR1 is SGHAT and CDR2 FQNNGV. In DNA, the CDR3 is TGTGCCAGCAGCCCACCCCGGGACAGGGTAAACGACGAGCAGTACTTC. Translated, it gives CASSPPRDRVNDEQYF.

This clone was found once. The chain couples TRBV6-1 to TRBJ1-1, with TRBD1 matching over 11 bases. Germline CDR1 is MNHNS and CDR2 is SASEGT. V shed 7 bases and J 3 bases; nucleotides not matched to a gene: 4. The CDR3 is 14 residues long. Here the CDR3 reads CASKRDRGDTEAFF. The CDR3 DNA reads TGTGCCAGCAAACGGGACAGGGGGGACACTGAAGCTTTCTTT.

This chain uses TRBV6-6 with TRBJ2-5; D not resolved. The DNA end favors TRBJ2-7, so the J call may be wrong. Germline V CDR1 and CDR2: MNHNY, SVGAGI (reference sequence). This CDR3 contains 13 residues. DNA of the CDR3: TGTGCCAGCAAAGGCACAAATCCCTACGAGCAGTACTTC. It translates to CASKGTNPYEQYF.

The rearrangement uses TRBV28 and TRBJ2-2; 10 bases are shared with TRBD1. J gave up 5 bases and V 7 bases, and 10 bases lay outside the gene matches. The germline V gene has CDR1 MDHEN and CDR2 SYDVKM. The CDR3 loop spans 16 amino acids. The CDR3 reads CASTLRQGARTGELFF. The CDR3 nucleotides are TGTGCCAGCACCCTAAGACAGGGGGCGAGGACCGGGGAGCTGTTTTTT. The full variable domain, completed using reference TRBV28 and TRBJ2-2, is DVKVTQSSRYLVKRTGEKVFLECVQDMDHENMFWYRQDPGLGLRLIYFSYDVKMKEKGDIPEGYSVSREKKERFSLILESASTNQTSMYLCASTLRQGARTGELFFGEGSRLTVL.

This clone has a single count. The V and J genes are TRBV27 and TRBJ2-7; weak D call: TRBD1 (5 bases). The V end was cut by 0 bases, the J end by 6 bases, with 15 bases between. From germline, CDR1 is MNHEY and CDR2 SMNVEV (reference sequence). This CDR3 spans 15 amino acids. CDR3 bases: TGTGCCAGCAGTTTATCCCGCGGTCCTGGGGCCGAGCAGTACTTC. Protein sequence: CASSLSRGPGAEQYF.

The V and J genes are TRBV19 and TRBJ2-1, with D possibly TRBD1 on 5 matching bases. CDR3 length: 14 amino acids. Trimming removed 3 bases at V and 4 bases at J, with 10 bases between. Germline V gives CDR1 LNHDA, CDR2 SQIVND (reference sequence). CDR3: CASSIGHLYNEQFF. In nucleotides, the CDR3 is TGTGCCAGTAGTATTGGACACTTATACAATGAGCAGTTCTTC. Based on the CDR3 plus reference TRBV19 and TRBJ2-1, the full variable domain is DGGITQSPKYLFRKEGQNVTLSCEQNLNHDAMYWYRQDPGQGLRLIYYSQIVNDFQKGDIAEGYSVSREKKESFPLTVTSAQKNPTAFYLCASSIGHLYNEQFFGPGTRLTVL.

The table lists this clone with a few counts. The genes are TRBV2 and TRBJ2-4; D uncertain. CDR3 length equals 13 residues. CDR1 and CDR2 from the germline V gene are SNHLY and FYNNEI. Trimming removed 10 bases from V and 3 bases from J, with 13 bases in between. CDR3 coding DNA: TGTGCCATCCGGACCCCATTCAAAAACATTCAGTACTTC. Its translation: CAIRTPFKNIQYF. The full variable domain, completed using reference TRBV2 and TRBJ2-4, is EPEVTQTPSHQVTQMGQEVILRCVPISNHLYFYWYRQILGQKVEFLVSFYNNEISEKSEIFDDQFSVERPDGSNFTLKIRSTKLEDSAMYFCAIRTPFKNIQYFGAGTRLSVL.